This passage covers 18 T cell receptor beta chains from one sample sequenced in a study of T cells expressing NK-cell markers. For each CDR3 protein, TCRdb gives one entry from its re-call of the 5' RACE reads, without DNA. This table lists about half a million distinct CDR3 sequences. Sequenced sample: blood T cells: a sorted CD56 or NKG2C T cell subset, CD4+ or CD8+ T cells, or bulk PBMC T cells (not recorded which). The receptors were sampled from a woman aged 45-59 years in good health.

The chain is built from TRBV18 and TRBJ2-7; the TCRdb D gene call, TRBD1, has no DNA to confirm it. CDR3 length: 13 residues. The germline gives CDR1 KGHSH, CDR2 LQKENI. This CDR3 is CASSPVGQREQYF. Complete variable domain (other parts from reference TRBV18 and TRBJ2-7): NAGVMQNPRHLVRRRGQEARLRCSPMKGHSHVYWYRQLPEEGLKFMVYLQKENIIDESGMPKERFSAEFPKEGPSILRIQQVVRGDSAAYFCASSPVGQREQYFGPGTRLTVT.

The rearrangement uses TRBV20-1 and TRBJ2-5; the TCRdb D gene call, TRBD2, has no DNA to confirm it. The CDR3 length is 14 residues. Germline V lookup: CDR1 DFQATT, CDR2 SNEGSKA (reference sequence). CDR3 in amino acids: CSARGLDGGETQYF.

V and J are TRBV27 and TRBJ2-3; TCRdb names TRBD1, which stays unverified in the absence of DNA. Germline V gene data show CDR1 as MNHEY and CDR2 as SMNVEV (reference sequence). The CDR3 length is 15 residues. The CDR3 region is CASSFGQGRTDTQYF.

The chain links TRBV7-2 to TRBJ1-5; no DNA is available, so the TRBD1 call from TCRdb remains unchecked. The CDR3 contains 15 residues. Germline V lookup: CDR1 SGHTA, CDR2 FQGNSA. The CDR3 region is CASSPGTGRNQPQHF.

The rearrangement joins TRBV28 to TRBJ2-1; TCRdb's D gene call, TRBD2, goes unchecked for lack of DNA. There are 15 residues in the CDR3. Germline CDR1 and CDR2: MDHEN and SYDVKM. CDR3 amino acids: CASSLWLAGAREQFF.

The chain employs TRBV5-6 and TRBJ2-1; TCRdb returns TRBD2, unconfirmable since there is no DNA. Germline V CDR1 and CDR2: SGHDT, YYEEEE. The CDR3 is 17 residues long. The chain's CDR3 is CASSRLAGGSSYNEQFF.

The J gene is TRBJ2-1, the V gene TRBV4-1. The CDR3 extends over 14 amino acids. Germline-derived CDR1 and CDR2 are MGHRA and YSYEKL. The CDR3 loop reads CASSQPARGNEQFF.

This chain connects TRBV5-1 to TRBJ2-2; no DNA is available, so the TRBD2 call from TCRdb remains unchecked. The CDR3 contains 17 residues. The V gene's germline CDR1 is SGHRS and CDR2 YFSETQ. CDR3 in amino acids: CASSPSVAAGAVGELFF.

The J gene is TRBJ1-1, the V gene TRBV6-1. The V gene's germline CDR1 is MNHNS and CDR2 SASEGT. There are 11 residues in the CDR3. Here the CDR3 reads CASSEAGQAFF.

This rearrangement joins TRBV2 to TRBJ1-5; TCRdb selects TRBD1, and the lack of DNA leaves this call unchecked. The CDR3 spans 13 residues. Germline V gene sequence: CDR1 SNHLY, CDR2 FYNNEI. CDR3 loop: CASEGQVNQPQHF.

The chain recombines TRBV28 with TRBJ2-7. CDR3 length: 11 residues. Germline V gives CDR1 MDHEN, CDR2 SYDVKM. The CDR3 reads CASISVGEQYF.

The rearrangement uses TRBV20-1 and TRBJ2-7; TCRdb lists TRBD1, though no DNA is available to test this call. The germline V gene encodes CDR1 DFQATT and CDR2 SNEGSKA (reference sequence). The CDR3 covers 13 residues. The CDR3 here is CSAPGTASYEQYF.

This chain links TRBV27 with TRBJ1-1; the TRBD1 assignment by TCRdb is unverifiable without DNA. The CDR3 is 18 amino acids. CDR1 and CDR2 (germline): MNHEY, SMNVEV (reference sequence). The CDR3 sequence is CASSYRGQGTWGNTEAFF.

J is TRBJ2-5 and V is TRBV6-6. This CDR3 comprises 12 residues. Germline V CDR1 and CDR2: MNHNY, SVGAGI (reference sequence). CDR3 sequence: CASSYSGETQYF.

The chain couples TRBV29-1 to TRBJ2-1; no DNA is available, so the TRBD2 call from TCRdb remains unchecked. The CDR3 covers 13 residues. Germline V CDR1 and CDR2: SQVTM, ANQGSEA. Here the CDR3 reads CSVWRLAVNEQFF.

The rearrangement uses TRBV7-9 and TRBJ2-3; TCRdb returns TRBD1, unconfirmable since there is no DNA. The CDR3 totals 14 residues. Per germline, CDR1 SEHNR and CDR2 FQNEAQ (reference sequence). The CDR3 here is CASSRRGGTDTQYF.

The chain links TRBV12-3 or TRBV12-4 to TRBJ1-1; the D call from TCRdb, TRBD1, cannot be confirmed without DNA. The CDR3 is 14 residues long. CDR3: CASRLPSDRAEAFF.

V usage is TRBV5-1 and J usage is TRBJ1-1. This CDR3 is built from 15 residues. Germline loops: CDR1 SGHRS, CDR2 YFSETQ. CDR3 in amino acids: CASSLASSLNTEAFF.